Sequencing of this TCR beta chain was carried out in a study of cytomegalovirus exposure and HLA in healthy donors. Of note for this clone: Its matching antigen is unknown.

Findings of the study overall: TRBV6-2, TRBV6-3 and some other V segments were excluded as indistinguishable.

The CDR3 has 14 residues. Per the germline V gene, CDR1 is SGHKS and CDR2 is YYEKEE (reference sequence). Trimming stripped 3 bases from V and 0 bases from J, with 7 bases between. 13 Jbeta primers and 60 Vbeta primers were used for the PCR. TCRdb keeps only in-frame clones here, not all; method: immunoSEQ multiplex PCR. The sample holds around 180,000 clones; about 80% are singletons and the top ten take around 1%. This TCR came from a woman in her forties in good health and CMV-seronegative. The chain links TRBV5-5 to TRBJ1-3, with a possible D match to TRBD1 (5 bases). The sequenced sample was PBMCs. The CDR3, as DNA: TGTGCCAGCAGCTGGGGGGTCTCTGGAAACACCATATATTTT. Protein product: CASSWGVSGNTIYF.